Detailed here is one T cell receptor beta chain. Its antigen remains unknown. A read error may produce the germline difference seen at one junction end. This sample was included in a study of blood T cells in healthy people across ages. Drawing of peripheral blood yielded about 9.6 milliliters from each donor. Then a second PCR, running roughly 7 to 11 cycles, was carried out with a sample-barcoded 5' primer and a J-beta primer mix. One entry per CDR3 protein, called by TCRdb with MiXCR from the 5' RACE reads. The sample contains about 1.6 million distinct CDR3 sequences, 30% to 35% of which appear only once. Study outcomes and limitations: It was not possible, with unsorted PBMCs, to conclusively compare naive and antigen-experienced cells. Older age coincided with a roughly linear decline in TCR beta diversity per million T cells. It was the long-lived donors that had more naive CD4+ cells and higher diversity than aged donors.

CDR3 length equals 16 residues. The V gene's germline CDR1 is SNHLY and CDR2 FYNNEI. The chain has TRBV2 and TRBJ2-3; 14 bases agree with TRBD2. This clonotype originated in a woman aged 30 to 39 in good health. Sequencing was done on a sample of blood. CDR3 sequence (DNA): TGTGCCAGCAGTTCAGGGACTAGCGGGGGAACTGATACGCTGTATTTT. Translating it yields CASSSGTSGGTDTLYF.